Each of the 30 T cell receptor beta chains below was sequenced from the same sample in a study of blood T cell repertoires in COVID-19. Clones were sequenced by immunoSEQ multiplex PCR, and TCRdb holds only the in-frame ones, with some missing. The table shows 81,000 or so clones, with over 75% occurring only once. The sample consisted of peripheral blood. These TCRs come from a human donor in a cohort sampled during active COVID-19.

The chain joins TRBV6-5 to TRBJ1-3, with 7 nucleotides matching TRBD1. CDR3 length equals 15 residues. Trimming at V came to 2 bases and at J to 1 base, leaving 2 bases not matched to a gene. The germline V gene has CDR1 MNHEY and CDR2 SVGAGI. The CDR3 DNA is TGTGCCAGCAGTTACGGGACAGCTTCTGGAAACACCATATATTTT. It codes for CASSYGTASGNTIYF.

The V and J genes are TRBV6-5 and TRBJ2-1; tentatively, D is TRBD2 (6 bases). V was clipped by 0 bases and J by 7 bases, with 13 bases between them. The CDR3 sequence is 15 residues long. Germline CDR1 and CDR2: MNHEY and SVGAGI. In DNA form, the CDR3 reads TGTGCCAGCAGTTACTCGAGGCGGAGGGGTAATGAGCAGTTCTTC. Encoded protein: CASSYSRRRGNEQFF.

This clone was detected only a few times. The chain is built from TRBV4-1 and TRBJ1-2, with 7 nucleotides matching TRBD1. The germline gives CDR1 MGHRA, CDR2 YSYEKL. Losses at the gene ends were 2 bases for V and 5 bases for J; bases not matched to a gene: 2. The CDR3 extends over 13 amino acids. This CDR3 reads CASSQPGQYGYTF. The CDR3 nucleotides read TGCGCCAGCAGCCAACCGGGACAGTATGGCTACACCTTC.

This chain uses TRBV3-1 (or the pseudogene TRBV3-2) with TRBJ2-5, with 10 bases that match TRBD2. This CDR3 region has 16 residues. CDR1 is LGHDT and CDR2 is YNNKEL in the germline V gene (reference sequence). Trimming at V came to 7 bases and at J to 3 bases, leaving 11 bases not matched to a gene. CDR3 loop: CASISKGLAGEETQYF. As DNA, the CDR3 is TGTGCCAGCATCTCCAAGGGGCTAGCGGGGGAAGAGACCCAGTACTTC.

This rearrangement joins TRBV19 to TRBJ1-5, with 8 bases identical to TRBD1. V trimming: 9 bases; J trimming: 7 bases; junction bases outside the gene matches: 17. The CDR3 totals 16 residues. CDR1 is LNHDA, CDR2 SQIVND, per germline (reference sequence). The CDR3 sequence is CASDETDRGYRQPQHF. CDR3 DNA sequence: TGTGCCAGCGACGAGACCGACAGGGGATATAGGCAGCCCCAGCATTTT.

V gene TRBV20-1 combines with J gene TRBJ1-2; D not resolved. Germline V lookup: CDR1 DFQATT, CDR2 SNEGSKA (reference sequence). CDR3 length: 11 amino acids. The V end was cut by 7 bases, the J end by 1 base, with 7 bases between. Written as DNA, the CDR3 is TGCAGTGTTGGCAGTAACTATGGCTACACCTTC. Translated: CSVGSNYGYTF.

This clone has just one count. The rearrangement joins TRBV6-5 to TRBJ2-3; 8 nucleotides match TRBD2. This CDR3 is built from 14 residues. Germline-derived CDR1 and CDR2 are MNHEY and SVGAGI. Unmatched junction bases numbered 5, after V lost 4 bases and J lost 5 bases. The CDR3 spells CASSLAGPVDTQYF. CDR3 nucleotides: TGTGCCAGCAGTTTAGCGGGGCCAGTAGATACGCAGTATTTT.

The rearrangement joins TRBV2 to TRBJ1-4, with D maybe TRBD1 (6 bases). This CDR3 spans 13 amino acids. Germline V gives CDR1 SNHLY, CDR2 FYNNEI. The V gene lost 7 bases and the J gene lost 8 bases, with 14 bases spanning the gap. CDR3 amino acids: CASTETGGEKLFF. The CDR3, as DNA: TGTGCCAGCACAGAGACAGGCGGCGAAAAACTGTTTTTT. The variable domain in full, completed from reference TRBV2 and TRBJ1-4, reads EPEVTQTPSHQVTQMGQEVILRCVPISNHLYFYWYRQILGQKVEFLVSFYNNEISEKSEIFDDQFSVERPDGSNFTLKIRSTKLEDSAMYFCASTETGGEKLFFGSGTQLSVL.

The gene calls are TRBV10-2 and TRBJ2-7, with TRBD2 matching 10 bases. The junction had 8 bases not matched to a gene; V was cut back by 1 base and J by 5 bases. Germline values: CDR1 WSHSY, CDR2 SAAADI. This CDR3 is built from 16 residues. CDR3 nucleotides: TGCGCCAGCAGTGAGTGGGTTACTAGCGGGGCACACGAGCAGTACTTC. Its protein is CASSEWVTSGAHEQYF.

V usage is TRBV5-1 and J usage is TRBJ2-1; 7 bases are a match to TRBD1. Germline V CDR1 and CDR2: SGHRS, YFSETQ. Germline trimming cut 4 bases from V and 8 bases from J; bases unmatched to any gene: 15. The CDR3 runs to 16 residues. The CDR3 region is CASSLTATGYRDEQFF. The CDR3 DNA is TGCGCCAGCAGCCTCACAGCGACAGGGTACAGGGATGAGCAGTTCTTC.

The chain employs TRBV9 and TRBJ2-7, with D perhaps TRBD2 (6 bases). The CDR3 consists of 12 residues. Trimming cost V 4 bases and J 3 bases, with 8 bases left between them. Germline V gene lookup returns CDR1 SGDLS and CDR2 YYNGEE. For the CDR3, the DNA is TGTGCCAGCAGCCCCGGGGGCTACGAGCAGTACTTC. The encoded protein is CASSPGGYEQYF.

The chain uses TRBV28 and TRBJ2-1, with TRBD2 matching 8 bases. Per the germline V gene, CDR1 is MDHEN and CDR2 is SYDVKM. The CDR3 is made up of 15 amino acids. The V gene end was trimmed by 4 bases and the J gene end by 6 bases; junction bases not matched to a gene: 8. The CDR3: CASSYAGTRANEQFF. DNA for the CDR3: TGTGCCAGCAGTTATGCCGGGACTAGAGCCAATGAGCAGTTCTTC.

The rearrangement uses TRBV7-3 and TRBJ2-5, with 8 positions matching TRBD2. V was pared by 4 bases and J by 4 bases, with 8 bases of the junction left unmatched. CDR3 length: 15 amino acids. Germline V CDR1 and CDR2: SGHTA, FQGTGA. The CDR3 bases are TGTGCCAGCAGCTCGACCGGGACTAGAGGAGAGACCCAGTACTTC. It is translated as CASSSTGTRGETQYF. Full variable domain (rest looked up from reference TRBV7-3 and TRBJ2-5): GAGVSQTPSNKVTEKGKYVELRCDPISGHTALYWYRQSLGQGPEFLIYFQGTGAADDSGLPNDRFFAVRPEGSVSTLKIQRTERGDSAVYLCASSSTGTRGETQYFGPGTRLLVL.

The genes are TRBV28 and TRBJ2-3, with D perhaps TRBD1 (6 bases). V was trimmed by 6 bases and J by 3 bases, leaving 13 bases between them. The germline V gene has CDR1 MDHEN and CDR2 SYDVKM. The CDR3 runs to 14 residues. This chain's CDR3 is CASSPRGKTDTQYF. The CDR3, as DNA: TGTGCCAGCAGCCCTAGGGGGAAAACAGATACGCAGTATTTT.

V usage is TRBV5-1 and J usage is TRBJ2-7; D not resolved. V was cut by 0 bases and J by 7 bases, with 17 bases left in between. CDR1 and CDR2 (germline): SGHRS, YFSETQ. This CDR3 is built from 15 residues. The DNA of the CDR3 is TGCGCCAGCAGCTTGGCCCCCGGCTCAGAGGTAGAGCAGTACTTC. Amino acid sequence: CASSLAPGSEVEQYF. Full variable domain (rest looked up from reference TRBV5-1 and TRBJ2-7): KAGVTQTPRYLIKTRGQQVTLSCSPISGHRSVSWYQQTPGQGLQFLFEYFSETQRNKGNFPGRFSGRQFSNSRSEMNVSTLELGDSALYLCASSLAPGSEVEQYFGPGTRLTVT.

The rearrangement uses TRBV19 and TRBJ1-4; D call uncertain. Germline CDR1 LNHDA, CDR2 SQIVND (reference sequence). Trimming removed 4 bases at V and 4 bases at J, with 13 bases between. CDR3 length equals 15 residues. Here the CDR3 DNA reads TGTGCCAGTAGTACAAAGACAAGTTTTAATGAAAAACTGTTTTTT. Protein product: CASSTKTSFNEKLFF.

The J gene is TRBJ1-4, the V gene TRBV4-2, with D tentatively TRBD1 (5 bases). Trimming took off 0 bases at V and 4 bases at J, with 12 bases between the two ends. The CDR3 has 16 residues. The V gene's germline CDR1 is LGHNA and CDR2 YNFKEQ. CDR3 DNA: TGTGCCAGCAGCCAAGATGGGGGGTTAGATAATGAAAAACTGTTTTTT. Translating it yields CASSQDGGLDNEKLFF.

V usage is TRBV12-3 or TRBV12-4 and J usage is TRBJ2-4; D ambiguous. The CDR3 covers 13 residues. The V end lost 5 bases, the J end lost 0 bases, and 5 bases lay between the germline ends. The CDR3 reads CASSGLAKNIQYF. For the CDR3, the DNA is TGTGCCAGCAGTGGCCTAGCCAAAAACATTCAGTACTTC.

V is TRBV30 and J is TRBJ1-1; D uncertain. The CDR3 extends over 11 amino acids. The V end lost 4 bases, the J end lost 1 base, and 4 bases lay between the germline ends. Germline CDR1 GTSNPN, CDR2 SVGIG (reference sequence). This CDR3 is CAWIKNTEAFF. DNA of the CDR3: TGTGCCTGGATCAAGAACACTGAAGCTTTCTTT.

The chain joins TRBV2 to TRBJ2-2; 10 bases agree with TRBD1. The CDR3 runs 15 residues. Germline lookup yields CDR1 SNHLY and CDR2 FYNNEI. The J segment lost 5 bases and the V segment lost 6 bases, leaving 6 bases of the junction unmatched. CDR3: CASRRQGAQTGELFF. Here the CDR3 DNA reads TGTGCCAGCAGGAGACAGGGGGCGCAGACCGGGGAGCTGTTTTTT.

This sequence joins TRBV3-1 (or the pseudogene TRBV3-2) and TRBJ2-5; D call uncertain. CDR3 length: 13 amino acids. V gave up 5 bases and J gave up 2 bases, with 9 bases separating them. CDR1 and CDR2 (germline): LGHDT, YNNKEL (reference sequence). CDR3 DNA: TGTGCCAGCAGCTTTGTCAGTCAAGAGACCCAGTACTTC. Translating it yields CASSFVSQETQYF.

The rearrangement links TRBV7-3 to TRBJ1-2, with 10 nucleotides matching TRBD1. CDR1 and CDR2 (germline): SGHTA, FQGTGA. This CDR3 is built from 13 residues. V gave up 6 bases and J gave up 7 bases; unmatched junction bases: 5. In DNA, the CDR3 is TGTGCCAGCAGTCTGGGACAGGGGCTTGGCTACACCTTC. The encoded protein is CASSLGQGLGYTF. Filled out from reference TRBV7-3 and TRBJ1-2, the complete variable domain reads GAGVSQTPSNKVTEKGKYVELRCDPISGHTALYWYRQSLGQGPEFLIYFQGTGAADDSGLPNDRFFAVRPEGSVSTLKIQRTERGDSAVYLCASSLGQGLGYTFGSGTRLTVV.

The CDR3 bases are TGCAGCACAAATCGCGGGGGGCGGACAGATACGCAGTATTTT. Its translation: CSTNRGGRTDTQYF. This chain joins TRBV29-1 and TRBJ2-3; 8 positions agree with TRBD2. Unmatched junction bases numbered 10, after V lost 8 bases and J lost 3 bases. This CDR3 spans 14 amino acids. Per the germline V gene, CDR1 is SQVTM and CDR2 is ANQGSEA.

The count of this clone is one. V and J are TRBV30 and TRBJ1-1, with D hard to call. V lost 4 bases and J lost 3, with 15 bases in between. Germline V gene sequence: CDR1 GTSNPN, CDR2 SVGIG (reference sequence). This CDR3 spans 14 amino acids. The CDR3 sequence: CAWTLTRPDTEAFF. CDR3 sequence (DNA): TGTGCCTGGACCCTAACGAGGCCCGACACTGAAGCTTTCTTT.

V usage is TRBV30 and J usage is TRBJ1-4; TRBD1 is a possible D gene (6 bases). The CDR3 is 14 amino acids. Between the trimmed V and J ends, which lost 0 bases and 4 bases, there was a span of 9 bases. CDR1 is GTSNPN, CDR2 SVGIG, per germline (reference sequence). CDR3 amino acids: CAWSVGQYNEKLFF. The CDR3, as DNA: TGTGCCTGGAGTGTTGGACAGTATAATGAAAAACTGTTTTTT.

The chain couples TRBV6-1 to TRBJ1-2; TRBD1 agrees at 7 bases. The CDR3 length is 15 residues. V shed 3 bases, J shed 2 bases, and the junction held 6 bases outside the gene matches. The germline gives CDR1 MNHNS, CDR2 SASEGT. The chain's CDR3 is CASSDRYRGNYGYTF. The CDR3 DNA sequence: TGTGCCAGCAGTGATCGATACAGGGGAAACTATGGCTACACCTTC.

This sequence joins TRBV27 and TRBJ1-6, with TRBD1 identical over 8 bases. From germline, CDR1 is MNHEY and CDR2 SMNVEV (reference sequence). The trim removed 10 bases at V and 14 bases at J, leaving 19 bases unmatched. There are 15 residues in the CDR3. CDR3 DNA: TGTGCCATTTCGCGCACAGGGGGACTTCCCCTCACCCTCCACTTT. Its translation: CAISRTGGLPLTLHF.

V usage is TRBV21-1 and J usage is TRBJ2-7; the D call in the table, TRBD1, was not verified against the DNA. TRBV21-1 is a documented pseudogene. This CDR3 comprises 15 residues. Here the CDR3 DNA reads TGTGCCAGCAGCAAACGCAGACAGGGGGATTACGAGCAGTACTTC. It codes for CASSKRRQGDYEQYF.

The genes are TRBV5-1 and TRBJ2-7; 9 bases fit TRBD1. V shed 5 bases, J shed 7 bases, and the junction held 4 bases outside the gene matches. Germline CDR1 and CDR2: SGHRS and YFSETQ. The CDR3 runs 12 residues. The CDR3 sequence is CASRRDRDEQYF. In DNA form, the CDR3 reads TGCGCCAGCAGACGGGACAGGGATGAGCAGTACTTC.

The genes are TRBV12-5 and TRBJ2-1; TRBD2 matches at 8 bases. This CDR3 comprises 16 residues. Germline V lookup: CDR1 LGHNT, CDR2 FRNRAP. With V trimmed by 3 bases and J by 1 base, 5 bases remained unmatched. Here the CDR3 DNA reads TGTGCTAGTGGTTTTTCCAGCGGGGGTTCCTACAATGAGCAGTTCTTC. Protein: CASGFSSGGSYNEQFF.